The clone carrying this T cell receptor (beta chain) was counted a single time. No antigen is known for it. This specimen belongs to a study of shared clonotypes between healthy human individuals. The CDR3 has 15 residues. Germline CDR1 reads SGHRS; CDR2 reads YFSETQ. V lost 0 bases and J lost 4, with 10 bases in between. This was a deep-level run. Authors' data handling: ImmunoSEQ yielded junction-only sequences lacking quality scores, so filtering differed. The method was immunoSEQ multiplex PCR; TCRdb's version includes in-frame clones alone and lacks a portion of them. That table furnishes V, J and clone size, whereas the DNA furnished D and trimming. This repertoire shows roughly 1,100,000 clones, roughly 70% found once; its top ten account for around 1.4%. Overall study results and limits: Against clonotypes common to all four donors, non-shared ones had lower generation probabilities.

The TCR was taken from a man aged 18 to 29 in good health. The rearrangement uses TRBV5-1 and TRBJ2-2; tentatively, D is TRBD1 (6 bases). Sequenced material: memory CD4+ T cells sorted from blood. Subset given: CD45RA-negative fraction. The CDR3 loop is CASSLGKGGTGELFF. The CDR3 region has the DNA TGCGCCAGCAGCTTGGGTAAAGGGGGCACCGGGGAGCTGTTTTTT.